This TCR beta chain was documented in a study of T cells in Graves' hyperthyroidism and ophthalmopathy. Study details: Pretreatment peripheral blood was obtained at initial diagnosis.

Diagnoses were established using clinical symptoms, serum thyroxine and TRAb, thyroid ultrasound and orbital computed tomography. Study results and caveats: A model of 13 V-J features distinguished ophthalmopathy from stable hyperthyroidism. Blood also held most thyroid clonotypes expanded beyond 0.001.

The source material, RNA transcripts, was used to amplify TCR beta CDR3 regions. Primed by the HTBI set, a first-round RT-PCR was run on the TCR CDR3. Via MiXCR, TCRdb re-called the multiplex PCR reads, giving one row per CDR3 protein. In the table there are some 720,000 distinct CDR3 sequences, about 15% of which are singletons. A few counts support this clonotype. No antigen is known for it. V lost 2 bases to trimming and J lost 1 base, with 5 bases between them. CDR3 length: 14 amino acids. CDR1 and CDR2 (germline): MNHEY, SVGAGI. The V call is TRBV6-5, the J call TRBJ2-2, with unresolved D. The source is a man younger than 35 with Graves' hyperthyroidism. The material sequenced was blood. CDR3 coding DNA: TGTGCCAGCAGTTACGAGTGGAACACCGGGGAGCTGTTTTTT. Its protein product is CASSYEWNTGELFF.